This T cell receptor beta chain was recovered during a study of T cell responses to AZD1222 COVID-19 vaccine (dated by TCRdb to the early 2020s). For context, the study as a whole: A total of over 230 trial participants underwent TCR sequencing, of whom some 200 had received two doses of AZD1222 and approximately 25 had received two doses of the MenACWY control vaccine. Trial participants were enrolled by age into subgroups of 18-55, 56-69 and 70-plus years, and around 150, 28 and 57 TCR-sequenced participants, respectively, were included in these subgroups. Overall study outcomes, separate from this receptor: Nearly half of unique spike-specific TCRs reportedly recognized epitopes outside regions mutated in the B.1.351 and B.1.1.7 variants. Participants were mostly white British and included more females than males, and it was suggested by the authors that clonal diversity may have been underestimated. Conclusions about previously exposed vaccinees are limited, since just a handful of AZD1222 recipients were seropositive for SARS-CoV-2 at baseline. CD4 TCRs associated with the vaccine covered the entire spike protein, and the dominant responses were in regions 160-218 and 743-854. The 56-69-year group was small, and its depth increase did not reach significance, likely because of low power. No day 14 peak-response samples were available, so repertoires were characterized only after the peak T cell response. After two AZD1222 doses, both the breadth and the depth of spike-specific TCRs were significantly higher than at day 0 and than in MenACWY recipients.

With respect to this clone: Its antigen specificity is not known. Base quality data are lacking; no much larger clone is found one base away.

The CDR3 regions of human TCRbeta chains were subjected to immunosequencing. Per the authors' processing: TCRs in the repertoires were matched against a reference library of SARS-CoV-2-specific TCRs that had been generated with the MIRA antigen-specificity platform. Breadth was defined as the fraction of unique TCRs that were SARS-CoV-2-associated, and depth was defined as the fraction of total T cells that were SARS-CoV-2-associated. Using the MIRA data, every spike-specific TCR was mapped to the spike region that the TCR reacted to and assigned to either a CD4 or a CD8 class. Log10-transformed breadth and depth values were compared by one-way ANOVA with Sidak's multiple comparisons tests. TCRdb took over this immuneACCESS table, retaining in-frame rearrangements with V and J assigned. Such tables are incomplete; in checked studies, under half of the missing clones stem from an unresolved V gene, and the remainder is unexplained. For V, J and clone size, that table is used; D and trimming come from the DNA. The sample table shows 55,000 to 70,000 clones, and 89% are seen once. The ten largest account for about 6.3% of the sample.

This specimen's time point label, interpreted: about 28 days (+/-7) after the second vaccine dose. AZD1222 recipients whose second dose came at about 4 weeks and those whose second dose came at about 12 weeks were combined into one group, since spike-specific TCR depth and breadth did not differ between the two schedules. Vaccinee samples came from UK trials COV001 and COV002, including a single-blind randomized controlled phase 2/3 trial of AZD1222 (ChAdOx1 nCoV-19) in healthy adults. Trial participant PBMC samples were collected at day 0 and day 28 after the second dose for TCRbeta chain sequencing. From V the trimming removes 4 bases and from J it removes 4 bases, while the gene matches leave 4 bases of the junction unaccounted for. Counted from cysteine to phenylalanine, this CDR3 has 15 amino acids. Only CDR3 DNA is held: 45 bases, read in frame from base 1. As encoded in the germline V gene (reference sequence), CDR1 is SGHKS while CDR2 is YYEKEE.

This receptor was obtained from an adult who received the AZD1222 COVID-19 vaccine. This chain is built from TRBV5-5 and TRBJ2-2, with 10 middle bases fitting TRBD1. The sample here was peripheral blood, taken 28 days after the second AZD1222 dose. The CDR3 sequence is CASSRRTGGTGELFF. The nucleotide sequence reads TGTGCCAGCAGCCGCCGGACAGGGGGCACCGGGGAGCTGTTTTTT.